The 11 T cell receptor beta chains below all came from one sample that was sequenced in a study of blood T cells in healthy people across ages. Through a sample-barcoded 5' primer and a J-beta primer mix, a second PCR was run for about 7 to 12 cycles. TCRdb re-analysed the 5' RACE reads in MiXCR, keeping a single row per CDR3 protein. Seen here are approximately 730,000 distinct CDR3 sequences, about 53% observed once, and the top ten hold approximately 40%. Source material: blood. These receptors all come from a man aged 80 or over in good health.

V gene TRBV20-1 combines with J gene TRBJ1-6; D is possibly TRBD1 (5 bases). V was pared by 1 base and J by 7 bases, with 14 bases between. The CDR3 consists of 15 residues. CDR1 and CDR2 from the germline V gene are DFQATT and SNEGSKA (reference sequence). CDR3 protein: CSARVSGRRNSPLHF. As DNA, the CDR3 is TGCAGTGCTAGAGTTTCGGGACGGAGGAATTCACCCCTCCACTTT.

This clonotype was detected ten times or more. The V call is TRBV28, the J call TRBJ2-1; D not certain. CDR3 length: 11 amino acids. V was clipped by 6 bases and J by 9 bases, with 9 bases between them. Germline V lookup: CDR1 MDHEN, CDR2 SYDVKM. CDR3 coding DNA: TGTGCCAGCAGCTCTGGTGGTGAGCAGTTCTTC. It translates to CASSSGGEQFF.

The chain carries TRBV7-2 and TRBJ2-7; D tentatively reads TRBD1 or TRBD2 (5 bases each). V was clipped by 4 bases and J by 6 bases, with 19 bases between them. Germline CDR1 SGHTA, CDR2 FQGNSA. This CDR3 comprises 15 residues. The CDR3 loop is CASSSTPGTGTEQYF. CDR3 sequence (DNA): TGTGCCAGCAGCTCCACACCCGGGACGGGGACCGAGCAGTACTTC.

This sequence joins TRBV10-3 and TRBJ2-3; 8 nucleotides line up with TRBD2. The CDR3 runs to 12 residues. The junction had 10 bases not matched to a gene; V was cut back by 6 bases and J by 14 bases. Germline-derived CDR1 and CDR2 are ENHRY and SYGVKD. CDR3 region: CAIRELSGGAYF. The CDR3 nucleotides are TGTGCCATCAGGGAGCTAAGCGGGGGCGCGTATTTT.

Only a few counts were recorded for this clonotype. The chain combines TRBV29-1 with TRBJ2-3; weak D call: TRBD2 (5 bases). This CDR3 spans 13 amino acids. V was pared by 6 bases and J by 2 bases, with 12 bases between. The V gene's germline CDR1 is SQVTM and CDR2 ANQGSEA. The CDR3 DNA follows: TGCAGCGTCAGACGGAGGCACACAGATACGCAGTATTTT. The encoded protein is CSVRRRHTDTQYF.

This sequence joins TRBV6-2 or TRBV6-3 and TRBJ2-6; D remains ambiguous. Deletions cut 7 bases from V and 0 bases from J, with 7 bases between. CDR3 length equals 14 residues. CDR1 and CDR2 (germline): MNHEY, SVGEGT. The CDR3, as DNA: TGTGCCAGCATTCCGGACTCTGGGGCCAACGTCCTGACTTTC. Its protein is CASIPDSGANVLTF.

For this clonotype: A much larger clone lies one base from this, so it may be a read error. V and J are TRBV12-3 or TRBV12-4 and TRBJ2-5, with D possibly matching TRBD1 (6 bases). The CDR3 has 13 amino acids. CDR3: CASSVAGVETQYF. The CDR3 DNA follows: TGTGCCAGCAGTGTAGCAGGGGTGGAGACCCAGTACTTC.

This clonotype has only a few counts. The rearrangement uses TRBV7-2 and TRBJ2-5; D gene ambiguous. The DNA end favors TRBJ2-7, so the J call may be wrong. The CDR3 sequence is 11 residues long. Germline V gene sequence: CDR1 SGHTA, CDR2 FQGNSA. In DNA, the CDR3 is TGTGCCAGCAGCCGCTCTGACGAGCAGTACTTC. Its translation is CASSRSDEQYF.

This sequence joins TRBV27 and TRBJ2-7; D unresolved. The CDR3 is 16 residues long. Trimming took 0 bases from V and 1 from J, leaving 13 bases between them. Germline V gene data show CDR1 as MNHEY and CDR2 as SMNVEV (reference sequence). In DNA, the CDR3 is TGTGCCAGCAGTTTATCGTCCAGCCTCCTATCCTACGAGCAGTACTTC. Protein: CASSLSSSLLSYEQYF.

In its sample, this clonotype was seen a few times. The rearrangement joins TRBV20-1 to TRBJ1-2; 10 positions agree with TRBD1. In germline, CDR1 is DFQATT, CDR2 SNEGSKA (reference sequence). The CDR3 has 13 residues. V gave up 1 base and J gave up 6 bases; unmatched junction bases: 2. The CDR3, as DNA: TGCAGTGCTAGAGGGGACAGGGGCAATGGCTACACCTTC. Protein: CSARGDRGNGYTF.

This clonotype was counted a few times. As DNA, the CDR3 is TGCAGTGCTAGCGGGAGCCCGCCTGGGGCCAACGTCCTGACTTTC. The encoded protein is CSASGSPPGANVLTF. The gene calls are TRBV20-1 and TRBJ2-6; D is perhaps TRBD2 (6 bases). The V and J ends lost 3 bases and 2 bases respectively, with 11 bases between them. This CDR3 spans 15 amino acids. In germline, CDR1 is DFQATT, CDR2 SNEGSKA (reference sequence).